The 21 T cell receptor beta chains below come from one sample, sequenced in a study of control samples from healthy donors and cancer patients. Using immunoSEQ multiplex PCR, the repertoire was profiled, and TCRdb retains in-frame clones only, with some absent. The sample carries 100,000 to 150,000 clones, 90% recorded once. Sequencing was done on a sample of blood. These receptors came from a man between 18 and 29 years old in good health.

In DNA, the CDR3 is TGTGCCTCCACCACCCAGGGGGCGAACACTGAAGCTTTCTTT. Protein sequence: CASTTQGANTEAFF. The J gene is TRBJ1-1, the V gene TRBV28, with 8 bases aligning to TRBD1. CDR1 is MDHEN and CDR2 is SYDVKM in the germline V gene. The CDR3 consists of 14 residues. V lost 11 bases, J lost 1 base, and 9 bases stayed unmatched. Filled out from reference TRBV28 and TRBJ1-1, the complete variable domain reads DVKVTQSSRYLVKRTGEKVFLECVQDMDHENMFWYRQDPGLGLRLIYFSYDVKMKEKGDIPEGYSVSREKKERFSLILESASTNQTSMYLCASTTQGANTEAFFGQGTRLTVV.

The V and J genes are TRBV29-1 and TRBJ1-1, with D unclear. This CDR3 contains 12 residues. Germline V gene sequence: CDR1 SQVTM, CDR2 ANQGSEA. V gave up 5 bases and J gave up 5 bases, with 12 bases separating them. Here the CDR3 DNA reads TGCAGCGTTTACAAAGGCGGGACTGAAGCTTTCTTT. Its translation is CSVYKGGTEAFF. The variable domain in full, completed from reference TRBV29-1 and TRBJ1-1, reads SAVISQKPSRDICQRGTSLTIQCQVDSQVTMMFWYRQQPGQSLTLIATANQGSEATYESGFVIDKFPISRPNLTFSTLTVSNMSPEDSSIYLCSVYKGGTEAFFGQGTRLTVV.

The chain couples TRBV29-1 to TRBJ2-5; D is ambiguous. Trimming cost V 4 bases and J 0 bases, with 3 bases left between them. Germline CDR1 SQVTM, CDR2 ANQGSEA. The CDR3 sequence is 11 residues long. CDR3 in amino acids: CSVVYQETQYF. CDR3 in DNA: TGCAGCGTTGTGTACCAAGAGACCCAGTACTTC. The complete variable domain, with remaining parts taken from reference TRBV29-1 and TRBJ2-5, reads SAVISQKPSRDICQRGTSLTIQCQVDSQVTMMFWYRQQPGQSLTLIATANQGSEATYESGFVIDKFPISRPNLTFSTLTVSNMSPEDSSIYLCSVVYQETQYFGPGTRLLVL.

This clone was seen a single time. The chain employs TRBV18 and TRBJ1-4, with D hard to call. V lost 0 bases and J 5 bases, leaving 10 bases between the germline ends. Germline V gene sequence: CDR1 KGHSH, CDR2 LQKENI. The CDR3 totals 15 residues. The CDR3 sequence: CASSPPVTANEKLFF. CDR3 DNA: TGTGCCAGCTCACCACCGGTGACGGCGAATGAAAAACTGTTTTTT.

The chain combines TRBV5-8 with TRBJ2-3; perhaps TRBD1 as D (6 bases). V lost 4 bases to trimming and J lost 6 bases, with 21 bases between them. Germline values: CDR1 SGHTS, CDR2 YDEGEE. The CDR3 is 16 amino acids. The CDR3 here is CASSRPPGERSDTQYF. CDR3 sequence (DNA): TGTGCCAGCAGCCGACCCCCAGGGGAGAGGTCGGATACGCAGTATTTT.

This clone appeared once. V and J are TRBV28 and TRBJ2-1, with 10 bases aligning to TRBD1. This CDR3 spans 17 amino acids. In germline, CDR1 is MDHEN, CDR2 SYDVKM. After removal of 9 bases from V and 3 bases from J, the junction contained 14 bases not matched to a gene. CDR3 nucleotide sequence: TGTGCCAGTTACCCACAGATAAGGACAGGGGGCTACAATGAGCAGTTCTTC. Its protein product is CASYPQIRTGGYNEQFF.

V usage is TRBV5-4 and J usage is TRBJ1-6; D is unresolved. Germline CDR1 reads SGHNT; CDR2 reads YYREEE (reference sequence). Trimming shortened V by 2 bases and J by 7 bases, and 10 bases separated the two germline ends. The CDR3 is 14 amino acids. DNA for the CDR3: TGTGCCAGCAGCTTAGGAGGAGAGAATTCACCCCTCCACTTT. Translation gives CASSLGGENSPLHF. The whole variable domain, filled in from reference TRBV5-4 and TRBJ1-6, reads ETGVTQSPTHLIKTRGQQVTLRCSSQSGHNTVSWYQQALGQGPQFIFQYYREEENGRGNFPPRFSGLQFPNYSSELNVNALELDDSALYLCASSLGGENSPLHFGNGTRLTVT.

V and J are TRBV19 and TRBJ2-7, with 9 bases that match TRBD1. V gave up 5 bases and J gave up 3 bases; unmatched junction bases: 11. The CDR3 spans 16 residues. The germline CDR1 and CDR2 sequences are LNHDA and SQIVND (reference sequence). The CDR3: CASSAKPGQGFYEQYF. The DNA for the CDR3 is TGTGCCAGTAGTGCTAAACCGGGACAGGGTTTCTACGAGCAGTACTTC.

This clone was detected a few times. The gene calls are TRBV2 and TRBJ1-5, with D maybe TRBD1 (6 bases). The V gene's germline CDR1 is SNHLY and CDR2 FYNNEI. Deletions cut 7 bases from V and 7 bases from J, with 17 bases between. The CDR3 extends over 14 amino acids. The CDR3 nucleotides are TGTGCCAGCAACAGAGACAGGAGTGGCCAGCCCCAGCATTTT. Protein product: CASNRDRSGQPQHF.

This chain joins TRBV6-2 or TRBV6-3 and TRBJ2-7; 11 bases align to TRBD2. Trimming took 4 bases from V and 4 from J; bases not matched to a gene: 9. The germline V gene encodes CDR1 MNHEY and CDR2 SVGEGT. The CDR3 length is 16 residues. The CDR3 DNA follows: TGTGCCAGCAGTTGGGCTAGCGGGAGGACGGGGTACGAGCAGTACGTC. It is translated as CASSWASGRTGYEQYV.

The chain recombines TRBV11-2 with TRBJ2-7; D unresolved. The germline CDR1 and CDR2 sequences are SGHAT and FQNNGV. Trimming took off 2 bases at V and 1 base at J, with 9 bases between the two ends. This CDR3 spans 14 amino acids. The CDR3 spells CASSLWSQSYEQYV. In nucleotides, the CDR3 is TGTGCCAGCAGCTTATGGTCCCAATCCTACGAGCAGTACGTC.

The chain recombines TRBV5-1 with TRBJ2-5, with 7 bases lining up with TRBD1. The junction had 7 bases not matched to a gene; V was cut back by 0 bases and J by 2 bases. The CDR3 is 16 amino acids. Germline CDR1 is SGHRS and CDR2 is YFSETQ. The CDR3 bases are TGCGCCAGCAGCTTGGTCCCGGGACAGACACAAGAGACCCAGTACTTC. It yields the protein CASSLVPGQTQETQYF.

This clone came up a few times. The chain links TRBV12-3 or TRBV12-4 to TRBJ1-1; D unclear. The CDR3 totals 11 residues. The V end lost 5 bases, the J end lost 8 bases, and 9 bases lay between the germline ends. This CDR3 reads CASSPVEEAFF. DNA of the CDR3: TGTGCCAGCAGTCCCGTAGAGGAAGCTTTCTTT.

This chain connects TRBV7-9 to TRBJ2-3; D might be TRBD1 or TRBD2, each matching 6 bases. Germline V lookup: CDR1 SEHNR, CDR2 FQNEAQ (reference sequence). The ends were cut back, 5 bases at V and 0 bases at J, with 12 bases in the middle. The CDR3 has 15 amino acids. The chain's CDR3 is CASSPLGGSTDTQYF. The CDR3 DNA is TGTGCCAGCAGCCCCTTAGGGGGGAGCACAGATACGCAGTATTTT.

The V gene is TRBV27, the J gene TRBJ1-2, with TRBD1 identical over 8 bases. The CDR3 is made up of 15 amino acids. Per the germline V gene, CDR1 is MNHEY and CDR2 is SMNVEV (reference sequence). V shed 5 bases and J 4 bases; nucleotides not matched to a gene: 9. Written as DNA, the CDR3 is TGTGCCAGCAGTCTCCGGACAGGGTTGTTCTATGGCTACACCTTC. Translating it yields CASSLRTGLFYGYTF.

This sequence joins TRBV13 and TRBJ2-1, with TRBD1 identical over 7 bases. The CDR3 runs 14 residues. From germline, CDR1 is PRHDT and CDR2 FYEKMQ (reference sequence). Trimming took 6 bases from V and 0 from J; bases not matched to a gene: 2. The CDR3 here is CASRGQASYNEQFF. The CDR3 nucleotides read TGTGCCAGCAGAGGACAGGCCTCCTACAATGAGCAGTTCTTC.

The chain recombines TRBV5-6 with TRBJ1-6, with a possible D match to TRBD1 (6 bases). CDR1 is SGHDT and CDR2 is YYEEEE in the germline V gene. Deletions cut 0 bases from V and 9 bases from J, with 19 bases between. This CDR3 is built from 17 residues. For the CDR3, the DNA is TGTGCCAGCAGCTTGGAGGCAGGGGTATCCAGGGGTTCACCCCTCCACTTT. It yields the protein CASSLEAGVSRGSPLHF.

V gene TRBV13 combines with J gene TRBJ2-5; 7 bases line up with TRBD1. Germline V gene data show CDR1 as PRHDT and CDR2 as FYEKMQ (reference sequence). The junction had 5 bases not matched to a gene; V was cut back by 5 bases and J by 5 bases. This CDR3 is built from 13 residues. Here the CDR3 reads CASSIDRAETQYF. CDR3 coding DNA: TGTGCCAGCAGCATAGACAGGGCGGAGACCCAGTACTTC.

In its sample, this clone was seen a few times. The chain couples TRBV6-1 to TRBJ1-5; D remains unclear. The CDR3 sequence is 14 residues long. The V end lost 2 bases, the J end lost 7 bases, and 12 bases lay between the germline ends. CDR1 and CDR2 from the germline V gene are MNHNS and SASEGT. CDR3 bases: TGTGCCAGCAGTGAATTTGGTGCTGGGCAGCCCCAGCATTTT. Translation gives CASSEFGAGQPQHF.

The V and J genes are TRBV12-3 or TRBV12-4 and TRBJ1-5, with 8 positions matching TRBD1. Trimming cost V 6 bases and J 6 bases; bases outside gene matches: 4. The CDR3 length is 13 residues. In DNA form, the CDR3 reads TGTGCCAGCAGACGCACAGGGGGTCAGCCCCAGCATTTT. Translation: CASRRTGGQPQHF.

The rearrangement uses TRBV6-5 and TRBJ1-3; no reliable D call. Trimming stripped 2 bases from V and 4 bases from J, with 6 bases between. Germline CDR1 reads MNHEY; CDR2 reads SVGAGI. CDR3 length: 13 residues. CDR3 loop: CASSYNLGNTIYF. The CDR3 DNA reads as TGTGCCAGCAGTTACAATTTAGGAAACACCATATATTTT.